This T cell receptor beta chain came from a study of OX40 agonist ivuxolimab in advanced cancers. The overall study: Ivuxolimab was delivered to patients intravenously every 2 weeks at doses spanning 0.01 to 10 mg/kg. With a range of roughly 20 to 85, age averaged approximately 54 years, and 75% to 90% were male.

Study-wide points: Researchers did not determine the expanded peripheral T cells' antigen specificity. CD4+ and CD8+ blood T cells expanded clonally by week 6 at 0.1 to 3.0 mg/kg.

Comment on this clone: The antigen remains unidentified.

Here immunoSEQ multiplex PCR was the method, and the copy in TCRdb shows in-frame clones only, minus some. The profile shows around 46,000 clones, 90% to 95% of them singletons. Per germline, CDR1 LGHNT and CDR2 FRNRAP. The V end lost 4 bases, the J end lost 7 bases, and 7 bases lay between the germline ends. The CDR3 is 11 amino acids. Sample: CD4+ or CD8+ T cells sorted from blood, taken in a trial of the OX40 agonist ivuxolimab. This clonotype was obtained from an adult with an advanced solid tumor such as melanoma, head and neck, liver or kidney cancer. The J gene is TRBJ1-1, the V gene TRBV12-5; D not certain. In DNA, the CDR3 is TGTGCTAGTGGTTGGGGTTATGAAGCTTTCTTT. Protein: CASGWGYEAFF.